The 15 T cell receptor beta chains presented below share a single source sample, sequenced in a study of T cell responses to AZD1222 COVID-19 vaccine. Using immunoSEQ multiplex PCR, the repertoire was profiled, and TCRdb retains in-frame clones only, with some absent. The sample lists approximately 270,000 clones; 94% were seen once. Sequences were derived from peripheral blood, sampled 28 days after the second AZD1222 dose. The receptors originated from an adult who received the AZD1222 COVID-19 vaccine.

V usage is TRBV1 and J usage is TRBJ2-6. TRBV1 is given as a pseudogene. The CDR3 is 17 amino acids. CDR3 nucleotides: TGCACCAGCAGCCAGACGGGACCGTTCTCTGGGGCCAACGTCCTGACTTTC. Protein product: CTSSQTGPFSGANVLTF.

J is TRBJ1-1 and V is TRBV5-1; possible D gene TRBD1, 6 bases. The CDR3 covers 15 residues. Trimming removed 4 bases from V and 0 bases from J, with 13 bases in between. Germline lookup yields CDR1 SGHRS and CDR2 YFSETQ. This CDR3 reads CASSRRGGVNTEAFF. The CDR3 nucleotides are TGCGCCAGCAGCCGCAGGGGCGGTGTGAACACTGAAGCTTTCTTT.

The chain employs TRBV5-1 and TRBJ2-1; maybe TRBD1 (5 bases). Between the trimmed V and J ends, which lost 5 bases and 7 bases, there was a span of 7 bases. CDR1 SGHRS and CDR2 YFSETQ come from the germline V gene. The length of the CDR3 is 11 residues. CDR3 DNA sequence: TGCGCCAGCAGTAGGGGAAATGAGCAGTTCTTC. It specifies CASSRGNEQFF.

The CDR3 DNA reads TGTGCCAGCAGCCAAGCCCCGAACGGGGGCTACACCTTC. It is translated as CASSQAPNGGYTF. This chain uses TRBV3-1 (or the pseudogene TRBV3-2) with TRBJ1-2; D is unclear. Germline V CDR1 and CDR2: LGHDT, YNNKEL (reference sequence). This CDR3 comprises 13 residues. With 1 base removed from V and 8 bases from J, the gap between germline ends came to 11 bases.

The chain uses TRBV6-1 and TRBJ1-1; D remains unclear. The CDR3 has 12 residues. Trimming cost V 0 bases and J 7 bases, with 6 bases left between them. Germline V gives CDR1 MNHNS, CDR2 SASEGT. The CDR3 sequence: CASSEAQYEAFF. The CDR3 DNA reads TGTGCCAGCAGTGAAGCCCAATATGAAGCTTTCTTT.

CDR3 amino acids: CSASKGGEGQFF. CDR3 DNA: TGCAGTGCTAGTAAGGGGGGCGAGGGGCAGTTCTTC. The chain joins TRBV20-1 to TRBJ2-1; D may be TRBD1 or TRBD2 (6 bases each). From germline, CDR1 is DFQATT and CDR2 SNEGSKA (reference sequence). V was shortened by 3 bases and J by 12 bases, with 15 bases between the two germline ends. This CDR3 region has 12 residues.

Comment on this clone: This sample includes further DNA sequences coding for the same CDR3. The chain employs TRBV5-6 and TRBJ1-5; possible D gene TRBD1, 5 bases. From germline, CDR1 is SGHDT and CDR2 YYEEEE. The CDR3 sequence is 16 residues long. Trimming left V 0 bases short and J 2 bases short, with 12 bases between. In DNA, the CDR3 is TGTGCCAGCAGCTTGGCGGGGGGAGGGGGCAATCAGCCCCAGCATTTT. This translates into CASSLAGGGGNQPQHF. The whole variable domain, remainder taken from reference TRBV5-6 and TRBJ1-5, is DAGVTQSPTHLIKTRGQQVTLRCSPKSGHDTVSWYQQALGQGPQFIFQYYEEEERQRGNFPDRFSGHQFPNYSSELNVNALLLGDSALYLCASSLAGGGGNQPQHFGDGTRLSIL.

This rearrangement joins TRBV18 to TRBJ1-1; unclear D gene. The CDR3 extends over 13 amino acids. The V gene lost 5 bases and the J gene lost 1 base, with 8 bases spanning the gap. Per the germline V gene, CDR1 is KGHSH and CDR2 is LQKENI. In DNA form, the CDR3 reads TGTGCCAGCTCATATGGGCAGAACACTGAAGCTTTCTTT. As protein: CASSYGQNTEAFF. Full variable domain (missing parts from reference TRBV18 and TRBJ1-1): NAGVMQNPRHLVRRRGQEARLRCSPMKGHSHVYWYRQLPEEGLKFMVYLQKENIIDESGMPKERFSAEFPKEGPSILRIQQVVRGDSAAYFCASSYGQNTEAFFGQGTRLTVV.

This chain links TRBV6-5 with TRBJ1-1, with a possible D match to TRBD1 (5 bases). The germline CDR1 and CDR2 sequences are MNHEY and SVGAGI. V was trimmed by 8 bases and J by 3 bases, leaving 16 bases between them. The CDR3 covers 14 residues. The CDR3 loop reads CASPDGQGYTEAFF. The CDR3 nucleotides read TGTGCCAGCCCAGATGGGCAGGGCTACACTGAAGCTTTCTTT.

V usage is TRBV4-1 and J usage is TRBJ2-5; no clear D. Trimming removed 3 bases from V and 5 bases from J, with 10 bases in between. The CDR3 covers 13 residues. Germline-derived CDR1 and CDR2 are MGHRA and YSYEKL. CDR3: CASSQTRAETQYF. The CDR3 region has the DNA TGCGCCAGCAGCCAGACCCGGGCGGAGACCCAGTACTTC.

The rearrangement uses TRBV4-3 and TRBJ1-1; possibly TRBD1 for D (5 bases). CDR3 length: 17 residues. From germline, CDR1 is LGHNA and CDR2 YSLEER. The V end lost 0 bases, the J end lost 1 base, and 15 bases lay between the germline ends. The chain's CDR3 is CASSQELGGGRNTEAFF. The CDR3, as DNA: TGCGCCAGCAGCCAAGAGTTGGGGGGGGGACGGAACACTGAAGCTTTCTTT.

The rearrangement joins TRBV13 to TRBJ1-4; D is uncertain. The CDR3 sequence is 15 residues long. Germline values: CDR1 PRHDT, CDR2 FYEKMQ (reference sequence). V lost 0 bases to trimming and J lost 3 bases, with 8 bases between them. CDR3: CASSLGFRANEKLFF. Written as DNA, the CDR3 is TGTGCCAGCAGCTTAGGTTTCAGAGCTAATGAAAAACTGTTTTTT.

The chain couples TRBV27 to TRBJ1-3; D uncertain. The V gene lost 6 bases and the J gene lost 8 bases, with 14 bases spanning the gap. The length of the CDR3 is 13 residues. The V gene's germline CDR1 is MNHEY and CDR2 SMNVEV (reference sequence). For the CDR3, the DNA is TGTGCCAGCAGCCCAACAACGGGGTACACCATATATTTT. It is translated as CASSPTTGYTIYF.

Comment on this clone: The same CDR3 is also encoded by other DNA sequences in this sample. V is TRBV10-2 and J is TRBJ2-7, with TRBD1 as a possible D gene (6 bases). From germline, CDR1 is WSHSY and CDR2 SAAADI. V was pared by 6 bases and J by 3 bases, with 12 bases between. The CDR3 contains 13 residues. The CDR3 here is CASSEGQSYEQYF. The CDR3 DNA reads TGCGCCAGCAGCGAAGGACAGAGCTACGAGCAGTACTTC.

This chain joins TRBV28 and TRBJ2-5, with D unclear. Trimming removed 3 bases from V and 3 bases from J, with 8 bases in between. From germline, CDR1 is MDHEN and CDR2 SYDVKM. The CDR3 extends over 13 amino acids. The CDR3 region is CASSLVGEETQYF. In nucleotides, the CDR3 is TGTGCCAGCAGTTTGGTAGGAGAAGAGACCCAGTACTTC.